This entry concerns a single T cell receptor beta chain. The sample is drawn from a study of blood T cell repertoires in COVID-19. The CDR3 spans 14 residues. Germline CDR1 LGHDT, CDR2 YNNKEL (reference sequence). The germline V and J ends were trimmed by 4 bases and 1 base, with 10 bases remaining between them. Original processing notes: From reference gene primer amplification, estimates of nucleated cell counts were derived. This table comes from immunoSEQ multiplex PCR, and its TCRdb copy is limited to in-frame clones, with some not included. That table furnishes V, J and clone size, whereas the DNA furnished D and trimming. The sample lists 300,000 to 450,000 clones; roughly 87% were seen once.

The chain is built from TRBV3-1 (or the pseudogene TRBV3-2) and TRBJ2-5; possibly TRBD1 for D (5 bases). The receptor comes from a woman aged 60-70 years with COVID-19, enrolled during active disease. The specimen sequenced was peripheral blood. In nucleotides, the CDR3 is TGTGCCAGCAGCCCAACAGGTTTCCAAGAGACCCAGTACTTC. It specifies CASSPTGFQETQYF.